The 32 T cell receptor beta chains below were found in one sample sequenced in a study of blood T cell repertoires in COVID-19. The protocol was immunoSEQ multiplex PCR, while the TCRdb copy is restricted to in-frame clones and leaves out a portion. The sample lists about 380,000 clones, roughly 86% occurring once. Sequenced sample: PBMCs or T cells enriched from blood (not recorded which). The receptors stem from a man under 40 who had recovered from COVID-19.

This clone was observed a single time. The chain employs TRBV7-9 and TRBJ1-4; 7 bases line up with TRBD1. The germline V gene has CDR1 SEHNR and CDR2 FQNEAQ (reference sequence). The CDR3 runs to 14 residues. Trimming at V came to 4 bases and at J to 7 bases, leaving 6 bases not matched to a gene. CDR3 coding DNA: TGTGCCAGCAGCTCTCGACAGGGCACTGAAAAACTGTTTTTT. Amino acid sequence: CASSSRQGTEKLFF. Complete variable domain (other parts from reference TRBV7-9 and TRBJ1-4): DTGVSQNPRHKITKRGQNVTFRCDPISEHNRLYWYRQTLGQGPEFLTYFQNEAQLEKSRLLSDRFSAERPKGSFSTLEIQRTEQGDSAMYLCASSSRQGTEKLFFGSGTQLSVL.

This clone came up a few times. The chain combines TRBV19 with TRBJ1-2; 11 bases fit TRBD1. Germline lookup yields CDR1 LNHDA and CDR2 SQIVND (reference sequence). The CDR3 is 15 residues long. Germline trimming cut 3 bases from V and 2 bases from J; bases unmatched to any gene: 2. The DNA for the CDR3 is TGTGCCAGTAGTATGGACAGGGGGCAAAACTATGGCTACACCTTC. This gives the protein CASSMDRGQNYGYTF.

This clone was counted once. V is TRBV7-9 and J is TRBJ1-2; 9 positions agree with TRBD1. J was trimmed by 6 bases and V by 5 bases; bases with no gene match: 4. The germline V gene has CDR1 SEHNR and CDR2 FQNEAQ (reference sequence). The CDR3 runs to 13 residues. CDR3 nucleotide sequence: TGTGCCAGCAGCAAACAGGGGGCGGATGGCTACACCTTC. Encoded protein: CASSKQGADGYTF.

This chain's CDR3 is CASSLSGTGGGRDTGELFF. The CDR3 DNA reads as TGTGCCAGCAGCTTATCCGGTACTGGCGGGGGGCGAGACACCGGGGAGCTGTTTTTT. V usage is TRBV5-8 and J usage is TRBJ2-2; TRBD2 agrees at 8 bases. Germline CDR1 and CDR2: SGHTS and YDEGEE. CDR3 length: 19 amino acids. The J segment lost 3 bases and the V segment lost 2 bases, leaving 15 bases of the junction unmatched.

The chain uses TRBV9 and TRBJ1-1, with D tentatively TRBD1 (6 bases). The CDR3 sequence is 14 residues long. Germline CDR1 and CDR2: SGDLS and YYNGEE. V lost 3 bases and J lost 4, with 13 bases in between. The CDR3 here is CASSGAWDTTEAFF. DNA of the CDR3: TGTGCCAGCAGCGGAGCCTGGGACACCACTGAAGCTTTCTTT.

The V call is TRBV5-6, the J call TRBJ1-1; D not certain. Germline CDR1 is SGHDT and CDR2 is YYEEEE. Trimming pared 0 bases from V and 11 bases from J, leaving 11 bases between. The CDR3 runs to 12 residues. The CDR3 spells CASSLVGVGAFF. The CDR3 region has the DNA TGTGCCAGCAGCTTGGTGGGAGTTGGGGCTTTCTTT.

The chain is built from TRBV19 and TRBJ2-7, with D maybe TRBD2 (6 bases). The length of the CDR3 is 14 residues. The germline CDR1 and CDR2 sequences are LNHDA and SQIVND (reference sequence). V was trimmed by 6 bases and J by 3 bases, leaving 15 bases between them. For the CDR3, the DNA is TGTGCCAGTAGGGGGGGTTCAGGAGGCTACGAGCAGTACTTC. Its protein product is CASRGGSGGYEQYF.

The genes are TRBV3-1 (or the pseudogene TRBV3-2) and TRBJ1-2; tentatively, D is TRBD1 (5 bases). CDR3 size: 15 residues. Looked up from germline, CDR1 is LGHDT and CDR2 is YNNKEL (reference sequence). V was clipped by 2 bases and J by 2 bases, with 12 bases between them. The CDR3 nucleotides read TGTGCCAGCAGCCAAACAGGATCGAACAACTATGGCTACACCTTC. Residues: CASSQTGSNNYGYTF.

This clone was observed a few times. V gene TRBV18 combines with J gene TRBJ1-3; 7 nucleotides align to TRBD1. The CDR3 loop spans 18 amino acids. Losses at the gene ends were 2 bases for V and 1 base for J; bases not matched to a gene: 11. The germline CDR1 and CDR2 sequences are KGHSH and LQKENI. CDR3 sequence (DNA): TGTGCCAGCTCACCATTCCGGGGACAGCCTTTTTCTGGAAACACCATATATTTT. This sequence encodes CASSPFRGQPFSGNTIYF.

The J gene is TRBJ2-5, the V gene TRBV20-1; D ambiguous. Germline CDR1 is DFQATT and CDR2 is SNEGSKA (reference sequence). Trimming removed 5 bases from V and 4 bases from J, with 11 bases in between. This CDR3 is 12 amino acids long. The CDR3 DNA is TGCAGTGCTGGTGACATCGGAGAGACCCAGTACTTC. It yields the protein CSAGDIGETQYF.

The genes are TRBV5-1 and TRBJ2-1; 10 bases line up with TRBD2. Germline V gene lookup returns CDR1 SGHRS and CDR2 YFSETQ. V was pared by 4 bases and J by 2 bases, with 6 bases of the junction left unmatched. The length of the CDR3 is 16 residues. The CDR3 nucleotides read TGCGCCAGCAGCCATACTAGCGGGGCAACCTACAATGAGCAGTTCTTC. Its translation is CASSHTSGATYNEQFF.

The V and J genes are TRBV18 and TRBJ1-1; D remains unclear. Germline V gene sequence: CDR1 KGHSH, CDR2 LQKENI. CDR3 length: 12 amino acids. Trimming removed 2 bases at V and 10 bases at J, with 11 bases between. The CDR3 spells CASSPFGEGAFF. Written as DNA, the CDR3 is TGTGCCAGCTCACCATTCGGGGAGGGAGCTTTCTTT.

The chain recombines TRBV7-2 with TRBJ2-3, with 10 nucleotides matching TRBD2. V dropped 5 bases and J dropped 3; count of bases not matched to a gene: 8. The CDR3 extends over 16 amino acids. The V gene's germline CDR1 is SGHTA and CDR2 FQGNSA. CDR3 amino acids: CASSTPSAGGTDTQYF. The CDR3 region has the DNA TGTGCCAGCAGCACCCCTTCAGCGGGGGGGACAGATACGCAGTATTTT.

The genes are TRBV5-1 and TRBJ2-1; possible D gene TRBD1, 6 bases. This CDR3 is 18 amino acids long. Germline lookup yields CDR1 SGHRS and CDR2 YFSETQ. The V end lost 3 bases, the J end lost 12 bases, and 31 bases lay between the germline ends. CDR3 nucleotide sequence: TGCGCCAGCAGCTCCGGGACACCAGAGGTTACAAGACTGAGTAGGCAGTTCTTC. It encodes CASSSGTPEVTRLSRQFF.

There are a few counts of this clone. The chain uses TRBV4-2 and TRBJ1-2, with a weak D call TRBD1 (6 bases). V was shortened by 4 bases and J by 4 bases, with 16 bases between the two germline ends. The CDR3 consists of 15 residues. Germline CDR1 LGHNA, CDR2 YNFKEQ. Here the CDR3 DNA reads TGTGCCAGCAGCCCCGGGGGGGGGCTCATCTATGGCTACACCTTC. Its translation: CASSPGGGLIYGYTF.

The count of this clone is one. The CDR3: CASSYPLGGPTEAFF. CDR3 nucleotides: TGTGCCAGCAGTTACCCTCTGGGGGGACCCACTGAAGCTTTCTTT. This chain connects TRBV6-2 or TRBV6-3 to TRBJ1-1; TRBD1 might be the D (5 bases). The germline V and J ends were trimmed by 2 bases and 4 bases, with 14 bases remaining between them. The CDR3 contains 15 residues. Germline-derived CDR1 and CDR2 are MNHEY and SVGEGT.

This chain joins TRBV2 and TRBJ1-2; 9 bases are a match to TRBD1. The CDR3 contains 14 residues. Germline loops: CDR1 SNHLY, CDR2 FYNNEI. V was clipped by 5 bases and J by 6 bases; unmatched bases: 7. The CDR3 loop is CASSPSRDRDGYTF. CDR3 nucleotides: TGTGCCAGCAGTCCCAGCCGGGACAGGGATGGCTACACCTTC.

V is TRBV10-3 and J is TRBJ1-3; 8 bases line up with TRBD1. The CDR3 is made up of 13 amino acids. Germline CDR1 and CDR2: ENHRY and SYGVKD. Losses at the gene ends were 6 bases for V and 4 bases for J; bases not matched to a gene: 2. The CDR3 DNA reads TGTGCCATCAGCGGGACAGGAGGAAACACCATATATTTT. It translates to CAISGTGGNTIYF.

This clone has only a few counts. As DNA, the CDR3 is TGTGCCAGTAGTAGTGGGGGGAACGCTCAGCCCCAGCATTTT. This gives the protein CASSSGGNAQPQHF. The genes are TRBV19 and TRBJ1-5; perhaps TRBD1 as D (5 bases). CDR1 is LNHDA, CDR2 SQIVND, per germline (reference sequence). Trimming removed 4 bases at V and 6 bases at J, with 13 bases between. CDR3 length: 14 amino acids.

V is TRBV30 and J is TRBJ2-7; 12 bases line up with TRBD2. The germline gives CDR1 GTSNPN, CDR2 SVGIG (reference sequence). Unmatched junction bases numbered 15, after V lost 0 bases and J lost 6 bases. This CDR3 has 18 residues. CDR3 in amino acids: CAWSVPSGGGGSMGEQYF. Written as DNA, the CDR3 is TGTGCCTGGAGTGTACCTAGCGGGGGGGGTGGCTCGATGGGCGAGCAGTACTTC.

In DNA form, the CDR3 reads TGTGCCAGCAGCACAGACAGCCGCACAGATACGCAGTATTTT. Translating it yields CASSTDSRTDTQYF. This chain uses TRBV6-2 or TRBV6-3 with TRBJ2-3; TRBD1 might be the D (5 bases). V shed 6 bases and J shed 1 base, with 11 bases lying between them. Germline V gives CDR1 MNHEY, CDR2 SVGEGT. This CDR3 is 14 amino acids long.

The chain uses TRBV6-1 and TRBJ2-2, with D possibly TRBD2 on 6 matching bases. Trimming shortened V by 5 bases and J by 4 bases, and 14 bases separated the two germline ends. Germline V gives CDR1 MNHNS, CDR2 SASEGT. The CDR3 length is 15 residues. The CDR3 reads CASSSFGGATGELFF. CDR3 nucleotide sequence: TGTGCCAGCAGTTCTTTTGGAGGGGCCACCGGGGAGCTGTTTTTT.

The chain has TRBV3-1 (or the pseudogene TRBV3-2) and TRBJ2-3; 7 bases agree with TRBD2. In germline, CDR1 is LGHDT, CDR2 YNNKEL (reference sequence). The CDR3 covers 13 residues. Trimming removed 10 bases from V and 0 bases from J; junction bases left unmatched: 4. The DNA of the CDR3 is TGTGCCACAGATAGCGGGAGCACAGATACGCAGTATTTT. Its protein is CATDSGSTDTQYF.

The J gene is TRBJ2-4, the V gene TRBV7-8; TRBD2 might be the D (6 bases). Germline CDR1 and CDR2: SGHVS and FQNEAQ. CDR3 size: 16 residues. The ends were cut back, 5 bases at V and 8 bases at J, with 22 bases in the middle. CDR3 in amino acids: CASSRGGAGLFDIQYF. In DNA, the CDR3 is TGTGCCAGCAGCCGAGGAGGGGCGGGGTTGTTCGACATTCAGTACTTC.

The rearrangement joins TRBV27 to TRBJ2-7; tentative D call: TRBD1 (5 bases). This CDR3 contains 15 residues. CDR1 and CDR2 from the germline V gene are MNHEY and SMNVEV (reference sequence). Trimming took off 2 bases at V and 2 bases at J, with 13 bases between the two ends. This CDR3 is CASSLNAGATYEQYF. CDR3 nucleotide sequence: TGTGCCAGCAGTTTAAATGCTGGGGCAACCTACGAGCAGTACTTC.

This chain uses TRBV19 with TRBJ2-1; D is unclear. V was pared by 5 bases and J by 3 bases, with 14 bases between. This CDR3 comprises 15 residues. Germline loops: CDR1 LNHDA, CDR2 SQIVND (reference sequence). In DNA form, the CDR3 reads TGTGCCAGTAGTGCCCAACCTATTGACTACAATGAGCAGTTCTTC. This codes for CASSAQPIDYNEQFF.

The chain has TRBV30 and TRBJ2-1, with D possibly TRBD2 on 7 matching bases. Germline CDR1 is GTSNPN and CDR2 is SVGIG (reference sequence). This CDR3 comprises 14 residues. Trimming left V 2 bases short and J 2 bases short, with 10 bases between. DNA for the CDR3: TGTGCCTGGAGTAGGGGGGGGGCCTACAATGAGCAGTTCTTC. It codes for CAWSRGGAYNEQFF.

This clone was observed a few times. This chain uses TRBV13 with TRBJ1-2, with D possibly being TRBD1 (5 bases). The CDR3 is 15 residues long. Germline CDR1 is PRHDT and CDR2 is FYEKMQ (reference sequence). V was shortened by 1 base and J by 0 bases, with 9 bases between the two germline ends. The CDR3 here is CASSLEGHANYGYTF. In nucleotides, the CDR3 is TGTGCCAGCAGCTTAGAGGGGCACGCTAACTATGGCTACACCTTC.

This clone appeared a single time. The same CDR3 can be traced to other DNA sequences in this sample. CDR3 loop: CASSPSVNTEAFF. The DNA for the CDR3 is TGTGCCAGCTCACCAAGCGTGAACACTGAAGCTTTCTTT. The chain uses TRBV18 and TRBJ1-1, with D uncertain. Looked up from germline, CDR1 is KGHSH and CDR2 is LQKENI. The CDR3 covers 13 residues. V lost 2 bases to trimming and J lost 0 bases, with 4 bases between them.

The rearrangement links TRBV7-9 to TRBJ1-2, with D possibly being TRBD1 (6 bases). The V end lost 5 bases, the J end lost 1 base, and 17 bases lay between the germline ends. The germline V gene has CDR1 SEHNR and CDR2 FQNEAQ (reference sequence). The CDR3 extends over 16 amino acids. CDR3 residues: CASSDQDRTLNYGYTF. In DNA form, the CDR3 reads TGTGCCAGCAGCGATCAGGACAGAACTCTTAACTATGGCTACACCTTC.

The rearrangement links TRBV14 to TRBJ1-1; D uncertain. This CDR3 has 14 amino acids. Germline V gene sequence: CDR1 SGHDN, CDR2 FVKESK. Trimming stripped 2 bases from V and 1 base from J, with 8 bases between. The DNA for the CDR3 is TGTGCCAGCAGCCAAAAAGCAAGGAACACTGAAGCTTTCTTT. Translation gives CASSQKARNTEAFF.

The chain carries TRBV6-2 or TRBV6-3 and TRBJ1-2; 7 bases fit TRBD1. The V gene end was trimmed by 4 bases and the J gene end by 3 bases; junction bases not matched to a gene: 11. Germline lookup yields CDR1 MNHEY and CDR2 SVGEGT. This CDR3 has 16 amino acids. CDR3 amino acids: CASSSPQGVRDYGYTF. In DNA, the CDR3 is TGTGCCAGCAGTTCGCCTCAGGGGGTTCGAGACTATGGCTACACCTTC.